Presented here are 22 T cell receptor beta chains from one specimen sequenced in a study of cytomegalovirus exposure and HLA in healthy donors (dated by TCRdb to the late 2010s). The library was made by the immunoSEQ multiplex PCR assay. For the multiplex PCR, a mixture combining 60 forward primers for TCR Vbeta segments and 13 reverse primers for TCR Jbeta segments was used. TCRdb holds this immuneACCESS table with in-frame rearrangements only. Some clones are missing; in checked studies, unresolved V genes explain under half, and the rest has no known cause. The sample has some 140,000 clones on record, around 75% of them singletons. The top ten clones comprise around 7.2% of the sample. Input material: PBMCs. Receptors were obtained from a young man in good health and CMV-seropositive.

This sequence joins TRBV6-5 and TRBJ1-5; D remains ambiguous. V lost 4 bases to trimming and J lost 2 bases, with 6 bases between them. Germline V lookup: CDR1 MNHEY, CDR2 SVGAGI. The CDR3 sequence is 13 residues long. CDR3 bases: TGTGCCAGCAGTTCTTCCGGCAATCAGCCCCAGCATTTT. Translation: CASSSSGNQPQHF.

The rearrangement joins TRBV6-5 to TRBJ1-1; TRBD1 agrees at 7 bases. The germline V gene has CDR1 MNHEY and CDR2 SVGAGI. Trimming removed 5 bases from V and 5 bases from J; junction bases left unmatched: 11. The CDR3 consists of 15 residues. CDR3 coding DNA: TGTGCCAGCAGTACCCAGCCGACAGGGAGTACTGAAGCTTTCTTT. Amino acid sequence: CASSTQPTGSTEAFF.

The chain links TRBV4-1 to TRBJ1-5; TRBD1 might be the D (6 bases). The V and J ends lost 1 base and 1 base respectively, with 11 bases between them. This CDR3 has 16 amino acids. Germline CDR1 MGHRA, CDR2 YSYEKL. The CDR3 DNA reads as TGCGCCAGCAGCCAAGGACAGGTCCGAAGCAATCAGCCCCAGCATTTT. Encoded protein: CASSQGQVRSNQPQHF.

V is TRBV6-1 and J is TRBJ2-5, with 9 positions matching TRBD1. The CDR3 extends over 14 amino acids. Trimming removed 7 bases from V and 1 base from J; junction bases left unmatched: 4. The germline CDR1 and CDR2 sequences are MNHNS and SASEGT. The chain's CDR3 is CASTRDRAQETQYF. CDR3 DNA: TGTGCCAGCACTAGGGACAGGGCCCAAGAGACCCAGTACTTC.

V is TRBV19 and J is TRBJ1-2, with D possibly being TRBD1 (6 bases). Trimming left V 2 bases short and J 2 bases short, with 12 bases between. The germline gives CDR1 LNHDA, CDR2 SQIVND (reference sequence). The CDR3 is made up of 15 amino acids. The CDR3 nucleotides read TGTGCCAGTAGTATACAGGGGAACTCGAACTATGGCTACACCTTC. Its translation is CASSIQGNSNYGYTF.

CDR3 region: CASSSGTSGTPYEQYF. CDR3 in DNA: TGTGCCAGCAGTTCCGGGACTAGCGGGACCCCCTACGAGCAGTACTTC. The gene calls are TRBV6-5 and TRBJ2-7, with 13 bases identical to TRBD2. Germline CDR1 and CDR2: MNHEY and SVGAGI. J lost 2 bases, V lost 4 bases, and 5 bases had no gene match. CDR3 size: 16 residues.

The chain joins TRBV10-3 to TRBJ1-4, with TRBD1 matching over 9 bases. Germline lookup yields CDR1 ENHRY and CDR2 SYGVKD. The V and J ends lost 3 bases and 5 bases, in that order; junction bases with no gene match: 4. The CDR3 has 15 residues. The chain's CDR3 is CAISDQDRGNEKLFF. The CDR3 DNA sequence: TGTGCCATCAGTGACCAGGACAGGGGCAATGAAAAACTGTTTTTT.

This rearrangement joins TRBV5-6 to TRBJ1-2; 10 bases match TRBD1. This CDR3 has 15 residues. V shed 4 bases, J shed 5 bases, and the junction held 8 bases outside the gene matches. Germline CDR1 reads SGHDT; CDR2 reads YYEEEE. CDR3 protein: CASSPGTGDRYGYTF. DNA for the CDR3: TGTGCCAGCAGCCCCGGGACAGGGGATAGGTATGGCTACACCTTC.

The chain combines TRBV12-5 with TRBJ2-1; 8 bases are shared with TRBD2. There are 22 residues in the CDR3. Germline V gene lookup returns CDR1 LGHNT and CDR2 FRNRAP. Unmatched junction bases numbered 20, after V lost 1 base and J lost 0 bases. CDR3 sequence: CASGLAPFSGETRPTSYNEQFF. For the CDR3, the DNA is TGTGCTAGTGGTTTGGCACCCTTTAGCGGGGAAACACGCCCGACCTCCTACAATGAGCAGTTCTTC.

The chain couples TRBV27 to TRBJ1-3, with D maybe TRBD1 (5 bases). Germline CDR1 is MNHEY and CDR2 is SMNVEV (reference sequence). The CDR3 covers 13 residues. Trimming shortened V by 10 bases and J by 3 bases, and 13 bases separated the two germline ends. The CDR3 DNA sequence: TGTGCCACCAGGGCGGGGTTTGGAAACACCATATATTTT. Translating gives CATRAGFGNTIYF.

The chain carries TRBV5-6 and TRBJ2-7, with D possibly TRBD1 on 5 matching bases. Germline CDR1 reads SGHDT; CDR2 reads YYEEEE. V lost 4 bases and J lost 3, with 14 bases in between. The CDR3 is 14 residues long. CDR3 loop: CASSLRQSIYEQYF. CDR3 DNA sequence: TGTGCCAGCAGCCTTAGACAGTCTATCTACGAGCAGTACTTC.

V usage is TRBV9 and J usage is TRBJ2-3; 8 nucleotides align to TRBD2. Germline V gene data show CDR1 as SGDLS and CDR2 as YYNGEE. The CDR3 has 15 residues. J was trimmed by 7 bases and V by 0 bases; bases with no gene match: 7. Written as DNA, the CDR3 is TGTGCCAGCAGCGTAGATGAGCGGGGGTTGAATACGCAGTATTTT. Its translation: CASSVDERGLNTQYF.

This clone showed up just once. V is TRBV7-2 and J is TRBJ1-2; D may be TRBD1 (6 bases). The CDR3 covers 15 residues. Germline-derived CDR1 and CDR2 are SGHTA and FQGNSA. The V end lost 5 bases, the J end lost 8 bases, and 21 bases lay between the germline ends. The CDR3 is CASSPHIAGESGYTF. Here the CDR3 DNA reads TGTGCCAGCAGCCCGCATATCGCAGGGGAGAGCGGCTACACCTTC.

CDR3 DNA sequence: TGTGCCAGCAGTGCGGGGTATGCCTACGAGCAGTACTTC. Residues: CASSAGYAYEQYF. V is TRBV7-8 and J is TRBJ2-7; D possibly corresponds to TRBD2 (6 bases). This CDR3 is 13 amino acids long. Looked up from germline, CDR1 is SGHVS and CDR2 is FQNEAQ. V gave up 6 bases and J gave up 2 bases, with 11 bases separating them.

The chain uses TRBV7-8 and TRBJ2-7; perhaps TRBD1 as D (5 bases). The germline V and J ends were trimmed by 5 bases and 11 bases, with 16 bases remaining between them. The germline V gene encodes CDR1 SGHVS and CDR2 FQNEAQ. The CDR3 consists of 12 residues. This chain's CDR3 is CASSENGQLEYF. As DNA, the CDR3 is TGTGCCAGCAGCGAAAACGGACAATTGGAGTACTTC. The full variable domain, with the rest looked up from reference TRBV7-8 and TRBJ2-7, is GAGVSQSPRYKVAKRGQDVALRCDPISGHVSLFWYQQALGQGPEFLTYFQNEAQLDKSGLPSDRFFAERPEGSVSTLKIQRTQQEDSAVYLCASSENGQLEYFGPGTRLTVT.

The genes are TRBV9 and TRBJ2-2; no firm D call. The CDR3 spans 12 residues. Germline CDR1 SGDLS, CDR2 YYNGEE. Trimming shortened V by 4 bases and J by 4 bases, and 5 bases separated the two germline ends. The CDR3 is CASSKSTGELFF. In DNA, the CDR3 is TGTGCCAGCAGCAAGAGCACCGGGGAGCTGTTTTTT.

This chain connects TRBV21-1 to TRBJ1-2; the DNA was not compared with TRBD1, the D call given in the table. TRBV21-1 is a pseudogene. This CDR3 has 18 amino acids. CDR3 sequence reads: CASSKARRTGGCNYGYTF. DNA of the CDR3: TGTGCCAGCAGCAAAGCGCGTCGAACAGGGGGCTGTAACTATGGCTACACCTTC.

This clone was recorded once. The J gene is TRBJ2-3, the V gene TRBV9; 7 bases fit TRBD2. CDR3 length: 14 residues. The V gene's germline CDR1 is SGDLS and CDR2 YYNGEE. Trimming removed 4 bases from V and 5 bases from J; junction bases left unmatched: 7. CDR3 region: CASSKRTRGDTQYF. CDR3 in DNA: TGTGCCAGCAGCAAACGGACTAGGGGAGATACGCAGTATTTT.

A single count supports this clone. The chain couples TRBV6-1 to TRBJ2-2, with TRBD2 as a possible D gene (6 bases). Between the trimmed V and J ends, which lost 0 bases and 6 bases, there was a span of 8 bases. The CDR3 covers 14 residues. Germline V gene lookup returns CDR1 MNHNS and CDR2 SASEGT. This CDR3 is CASSEAGGSGELFF. As DNA, the CDR3 is TGTGCCAGCAGTGAAGCAGGAGGGTCCGGGGAGCTGTTTTTT.

The chain carries TRBV30 and TRBJ2-1; 7 positions match TRBD2. The germline V gene has CDR1 GTSNPN and CDR2 SVGIG (reference sequence). Trimming took 1 base from V and 16 from J; bases not matched to a gene: 10. This CDR3 contains 12 residues. The CDR3 DNA sequence: TGTGCCTGGAGTGCCCCCGCTAGCGGTTCATTCTTC. The encoded protein is CAWSAPASGSFF.

The V and J genes are TRBV9 and TRBJ1-2, with a possible D match to TRBD1 (6 bases). The germline V and J ends were trimmed by 3 bases and 7 bases, with 19 bases remaining between them. CDR1 and CDR2 (germline): SGDLS, YYNGEE. This CDR3 has 15 residues. The CDR3 loop reads CASSGWDNHASGYTF. CDR3 bases: TGTGCCAGCAGCGGCTGGGACAACCACGCGTCTGGCTACACCTTC. The full variable domain, in which reference TRBV9 and TRBJ1-2 provide the parts outside the CDR3, is DSGVTQTPKHLITATGQRVTLRCSPRSGDLSVYWYQQSLDQGLQFLIQYYNGEERAKGNILERFSAQQFPDLHSELNLSSLELGDSALYFCASSGWDNHASGYTFGSGTRLTVV.

In this sample, this clone turned up once. The chain carries TRBV10-3 and TRBJ2-1, with 7 bases that match TRBD1. The CDR3 extends over 13 amino acids. Per the germline V gene, CDR1 is ENHRY and CDR2 is SYGVKD. V trimming: 6 bases; J trimming: 5 bases; junction bases outside the gene matches: 4. CDR3 protein: CAIRDRTNNEQFF. For the CDR3, the DNA is TGTGCCATCAGGGACAGGACGAACAATGAGCAGTTCTTC.